This entry lists 12 T cell receptor beta chains sequenced from one sample in a study of blood T cell repertoires in COVID-19. Measured with immunoSEQ multiplex PCR; TCRdb has only the in-frame clones, and not every one. The sample yields approximately 270,000 clones, over 80% seen once. The material sequenced was PBMCs or T cells enriched from blood (not recorded which). The receptors were gathered from a woman aged 30 to 39 with acute COVID-19.

This clone was observed a single time. The rearrangement joins TRBV7-3 to TRBJ2-1, with D possibly being TRBD2 (6 bases). Per germline, CDR1 SGHTA and CDR2 FQGTGA. The CDR3 covers 18 residues. V lost 7 bases and J lost 2, with 24 bases in between. The CDR3 reads CASNEEGIPIKAYNEQFF. CDR3 sequence (DNA): TGTGCCAGCAATGAGGAGGGGATTCCGATCAAAGCCTACAATGAGCAGTTCTTC. The whole variable domain, filled in from reference TRBV7-3 and TRBJ2-1, reads GAGVSQTPSNKVTEKGKYVELRCDPISGHTALYWYRQSLGQGPEFLIYFQGTGAADDSGLPNDRFFAVRPEGSVSTLKIQRTERGDSAVYLCASNEEGIPIKAYNEQFFGPGTRLTVL.

The genes are TRBV7-6 and TRBJ2-1; D remains unclear. V was shortened by 1 base and J by 4 bases, with 14 bases between the two germline ends. Germline V gives CDR1 SGHVS, CDR2 FNYEAQ. The CDR3 contains 16 residues. The CDR3 sequence is CASSLVETNLYNEQFF. DNA of the CDR3: TGTGCCAGCAGCTTAGTCGAGACAAATCTGTACAATGAGCAGTTCTTC.

V and J are TRBV28 and TRBJ2-1; the D gene is possibly TRBD2 (6 bases). CDR1 MDHEN and CDR2 SYDVKM come from the germline V gene. CDR3 length: 17 amino acids. Trimming removed 7 bases at V and 2 bases at J, with 21 bases between. As DNA, the CDR3 is TGTGCCAGCAATCCGACACTCCTAGCGCCAACCTACAATGAGCAGTTCTTC. This translates into CASNPTLLAPTYNEQFF.

J is TRBJ2-5 and V is TRBV19, with 8 nucleotides matching TRBD1. CDR3 length: 16 residues. Germline CDR1 reads LNHDA; CDR2 reads SQIVND (reference sequence). Trimming took 6 bases from V and 5 from J; bases not matched to a gene: 14. CDR3 residues: CASRRTGTITGETQYF. The CDR3 DNA sequence: TGTGCCAGTAGGAGGACAGGGACAATTACCGGGGAGACCCAGTACTTC.

This clone appeared a few times. This CDR3 is also generated by other DNA sequences in the sample. The CDR3 loop is CASSLTGSGNTIYF. For the CDR3, the DNA is TGTGCCAGCAGTTTGACAGGGTCTGGAAACACCATATATTTT. The genes are TRBV27 and TRBJ1-3; TRBD1 agrees at 7 bases. V was clipped by 3 bases and J by 1 base; unmatched bases: 0. Looked up from germline, CDR1 is MNHEY and CDR2 is SMNVEV (reference sequence). The CDR3 is 14 amino acids.

Note on this clone: One end of the junction varies from germline; a read error may be responsible. The J gene is TRBJ2-4, the V gene TRBV3-1 (or the pseudogene TRBV3-2); TRBD2 matches 10 bases. Germline CDR1 is LGHDT and CDR2 is YNNKEL (reference sequence). This CDR3 comprises 16 residues. The CDR3 region is CASSQKRGAIASGSVF. CDR3 DNA sequence: TGTGCCAGCAGCCAAAAGAGGGGCGCGATTGCTAGCGGGAGTGTTTTC.

This chain uses TRBV23-1 with TRBJ2-1; 8 bases align to TRBD2. TRBV23-1 is sorted into the ORF group, with uncertain function. CDR3 size: 16 residues. V lost 8 bases, J lost 9 bases, and 18 bases stayed unmatched. CDR3 residues: CASQPGGREGRVEQFF. The CDR3 nucleotides are TGCGCCAGCCAACCAGGAGGTCGGGAGGGCCGGGTTGAGCAGTTCTTC.

The chain combines TRBV10-3 with TRBJ1-1, with no clear D. V was shortened by 0 bases and J by 0 bases, with 8 bases between the two germline ends. The CDR3 runs to 15 residues. Germline loops: CDR1 ENHRY, CDR2 SYGVKD. The CDR3 region is CAISESEQMNTEAFF. The DNA for the CDR3 is TGTGCCATCAGTGAGTCGGAGCAGATGAACACTGAAGCTTTCTTT.

CDR3 nucleotide sequence: TGTGCCAGCAGTTACGTAGGGGCCGACTACGAGCAGTACTTC. It codes for CASSYVGADYEQYF. The chain employs TRBV6-5 and TRBJ2-7, with D possibly matching TRBD1 (5 bases). Trimming cost V 2 bases and J 3 bases, with 11 bases left between them. The CDR3 length is 14 residues. From germline, CDR1 is MNHEY and CDR2 SVGAGI.

The rearrangement joins TRBV27 to TRBJ1-6, with unresolved D. Germline values: CDR1 MNHEY, CDR2 SMNVEV (reference sequence). The V end was cut by 0 bases, the J end by 6 bases, with 12 bases between. This CDR3 is 16 amino acids long. CDR3 in amino acids: CASSLSALISNSPLHF. CDR3 nucleotides: TGTGCCAGCAGTTTATCTGCCTTGATCAGTAATTCACCCCTCCACTTT.

This chain uses TRBV10-2 with TRBJ2-2; 8 bases are a match to TRBD2. V was clipped by 6 bases and J by 9 bases; unmatched bases: 15. Germline CDR1 reads WSHSY; CDR2 reads SAAADI. CDR3 length: 16 amino acids. The CDR3 DNA follows: TGCGCCAGCAGGACTCCGGGACTAGAGGGGGGGTGGGAGCTGTTTTTT. It encodes CASRTPGLEGGWELFF.

Only a few counts were recorded for this clone. The chain uses TRBV3-1 (or the pseudogene TRBV3-2) and TRBJ1-2; TRBD1 matches 9 bases. Trimming cost V 0 bases and J 8 bases; bases outside gene matches: 7. Per the germline V gene, CDR1 is LGHDT and CDR2 is YNNKEL (reference sequence). CDR3 size: 15 residues. CDR3 amino acids: CASSQDGTGTRGYTF. The CDR3 nucleotides read TGTGCCAGCAGCCAAGACGGGACAGGGACACGAGGCTACACCTTC.